The 6 T cell receptor beta chains below come from one sample, sequenced in a study of CD8 T cells in ankylosing spondylitis (dated by TCRdb to about 2017). Receptors were amplified or captured by 5' RACE. For sequencing, an Illumina HiSeq 2500 was employed. TCRdb reprocessing: public reads trimmed at Q25 with fastp, clones called with MiXCR, in-frame beta chains kept. Every CDR3 protein is listed once, alongside the most common genes and DNA of its rows. The table for this sample lists 350,000 or so distinct CDR3 sequences; roughly 12% of them were counted only once. The ten top clones hold about 10% of the sample. The sequenced sample consisted of blood, either unsorted or a sorted T cell fraction (not recorded which). The source of these receptors is a female donor with ankylosing spondylitis or in good health (not recorded which).

This clonotype was counted ten times or more. The CDR3 loop is CASKEQGATYGYTF. The CDR3 DNA reads TGTGCCAGCAAAGAACAGGGGGCAACCTATGGCTACACCTTC. The chain uses TRBV7-2 and TRBJ1-2; 9 nucleotides match TRBD1. Germline V gene data show CDR1 as SGHTA and CDR2 as FQGNSA. This CDR3 comprises 14 residues. The V gene end was trimmed by 7 bases and the J gene end by 4 bases; junction bases not matched to a gene: 7.

The table lists this clonotype with many counts. The chain joins TRBV5-5 to TRBJ2-7, with 8 bases fitting TRBD1. The trim removed 4 bases at V and 6 bases at J, leaving 3 bases unmatched. The CDR3 runs to 12 residues. Germline V gene data show CDR1 as SGHKS and CDR2 as YYEKEE (reference sequence). This chain's CDR3 is CASSETGVEQYF. DNA of the CDR3: TGTGCCAGCAGCGAGACAGGGGTCGAGCAGTACTTC.

This clonotype has a count of ten or more. The genes are TRBV7-2 and TRBJ2-7; a possible D gene is TRBD2 (6 bases). The CDR3 has 14 amino acids. The V gene lost 7 bases and the J gene lost 5 bases, with 18 bases spanning the gap. Germline V gene lookup returns CDR1 SGHTA and CDR2 FQGNSA. The CDR3 here is CASTPVGGNNEQYF. The CDR3 nucleotides read TGTGCCAGCACCCCAGTCGGGGGTAACAACGAGCAGTACTTC.

This clonotype showed up many times. The CDR3 DNA sequence: TGCAGTGCTAGTCACTCCTCCGAGGGCGGGAACGAGCAGTACTTC. It codes for CSASHSSEGGNEQYF. V is TRBV20-1 and J is TRBJ2-7; the D gene is possibly TRBD2 (6 bases). Trimming left V 3 bases short and J 5 bases short, with 20 bases between. Germline V lookup: CDR1 DFQATT, CDR2 SNEGSKA (reference sequence). The CDR3 consists of 15 residues.

This clonotype came up once. The chain links TRBV7-3 to TRBJ2-2, with D perhaps TRBD1 or TRBD2 (5 bases each). Trimming took 5 bases from V and 7 from J, leaving 17 bases between them. The CDR3 has 15 amino acids. From germline, CDR1 is SGHTA and CDR2 FQGTGA. The DNA of the CDR3 is TGTGCCAGCAGCCCCGGGGCTCAAAAGGGCGGGGAGCTGTTTTTT. It translates to CASSPGAQKGGELFF.

This clonotype has a count of ten or more. This chain connects TRBV6-1 to TRBJ2-7, with D possibly being TRBD1 (6 bases). From germline, CDR1 is MNHNS and CDR2 SASEGT. Trimming stripped 6 bases from V and 2 bases from J, with 14 bases between. The CDR3 contains 14 residues. In nucleotides, the CDR3 is TGTGCCAGCAGGGTACTGGGGGCCACCTACGAGCAGTACTTC. This translates into CASRVLGATYEQYF.